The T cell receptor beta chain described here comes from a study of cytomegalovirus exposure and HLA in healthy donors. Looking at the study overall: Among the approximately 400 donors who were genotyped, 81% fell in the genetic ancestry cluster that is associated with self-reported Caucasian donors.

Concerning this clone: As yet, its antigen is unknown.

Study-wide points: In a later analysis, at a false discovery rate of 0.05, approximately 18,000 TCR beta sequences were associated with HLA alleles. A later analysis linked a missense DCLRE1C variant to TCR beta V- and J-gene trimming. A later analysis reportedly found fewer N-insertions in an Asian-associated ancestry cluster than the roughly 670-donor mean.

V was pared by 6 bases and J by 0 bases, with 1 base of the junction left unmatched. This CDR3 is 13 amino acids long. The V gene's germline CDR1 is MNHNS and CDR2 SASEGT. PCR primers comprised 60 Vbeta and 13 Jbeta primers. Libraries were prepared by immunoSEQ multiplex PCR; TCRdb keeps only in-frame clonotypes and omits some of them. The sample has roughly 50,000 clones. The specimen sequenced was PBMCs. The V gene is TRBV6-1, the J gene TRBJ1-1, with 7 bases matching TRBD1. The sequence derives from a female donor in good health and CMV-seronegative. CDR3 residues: CASRQGMNTEAFF. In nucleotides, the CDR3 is TGTGCCAGCAGACAGGGGATGAACACTGAAGCTTTCTTT.